Detailed here is one T cell receptor beta chain. Participants were aged 18 to 89 years from around 25 US areas. This CDR3 is built from 12 residues. Trimming shortened V by 2 bases and J by 3 bases, and 5 bases separated the two germline ends. Germline V CDR1 and CDR2: SGHAT, FQNNGV. The data stem from a study of blood T cell repertoires in COVID-19. Study as a whole: The analysed material was cDNA or gDNA that came from T cells, B-cell-depleted T cells, or PBMCs.

Assay used: immunoSEQ multiplex PCR; TCRdb lists only in-frame clones, some missing. The sample holds 150,000 to 250,000 clones; roughly 80% are singletons and the top ten take roughly 6.9%. Sequenced material: PBMCs or T cells enriched from blood (not recorded which). This chain connects TRBV11-2 to TRBJ2-7; D gene uncertain. The receptor comes from a man aged 35 to 55 who had recovered from COVID-19. In DNA form, the CDR3 reads TGTGCCAGCAGCTTATCGTTCTACGAGCAGTACTTC. Protein product: CASSLSFYEQYF.